This T cell receptor (beta chain) was recorded in a study of blood T cell repertoires in COVID-19. Study-wide context: Samples of COVID-19 (acute and convalescent) were obtained from the United States, Italy and Spain. Sample material is recorded as cDNA or gDNA derived from T cells, B-cell-depleted T cells, or PBMCs.

Original processing methods: Amplification of reference gene primers provided the estimated nucleated cell counts. Only in-frame clones appear in the TCRdb table, and some are missing; sequencing was by immunoSEQ multiplex PCR. From that table come the V and J calls and clone size; the DNA was used to work out D and trimming. Of 110,000 to 150,000 clones in the sample, about 77% are singletons; the top ten hold around 4%. The receptor comes from a man aged 55 to 70 with acute or convalescent COVID-19. Sequenced material: peripheral blood.

CDR3: CASLRDSGGNEQYF. CDR3 DNA: TGTGCCAGCTTAAGGGACTCGGGTGGGAACGAGCAGTACTTC. This chain connects TRBV2 to TRBJ2-7, with D possibly matching TRBD2 (6 bases). This CDR3 has 14 residues. The germline V and J ends were trimmed by 8 bases and 5 bases, with 19 bases remaining between them. CDR1 is SNHLY and CDR2 is FYNNEI in the germline V gene. The entire variable domain, with the rest obtained from reference TRBV2 and TRBJ2-7, is as follows: EPEVTQTPSHQVTQMGQEVILRCVPISNHLYFYWYRQILGQKVEFLVSFYNNEISEKSEIFDDQFSVERPDGSNFTLKIRSTKLEDSAMYFCASLRDSGGNEQYFGPGTRLTVT.